One sample yielded the 29 T cell receptor beta chains listed below, sequenced in a study of cytomegalovirus exposure and HLA in healthy donors. The PCR used 60 Vbeta and 13 Jbeta primers. The repertoire was sequenced with immunoSEQ multiplex PCR; TCRdb's copy has only in-frame clones and lacks some. Among roughly 140,000 clones listed, 82% were seen once. Sequencing was done on a sample of PBMCs. The receptor set was obtained from a male donor in good health and CMV-seronegative.

DNA for the CDR3: TGCGCCAGCAGCTTGGTCGTAGGCGGTTCCTACGAGCAGTACTTC. It translates to CASSLVVGGSYEQYF. The chain links TRBV5-1 to TRBJ2-7, with D uncertain. CDR1 and CDR2 from the germline V gene are SGHRS and YFSETQ. Trimming shortened V by 0 bases and J by 1 base, and 11 bases separated the two germline ends. The CDR3 covers 15 residues.

This clone has only a few counts. V is TRBV19 and J is TRBJ2-5; the D is unclear. The CDR3 length is 12 residues. CDR1 is LNHDA and CDR2 is SQIVND in the germline V gene (reference sequence). Trimming took off 3 bases at V and 3 bases at J, with 5 bases between the two ends. CDR3 residues: CASSIGKETQYF. The CDR3, as DNA: TGTGCCAGTAGTATCGGTAAAGAGACCCAGTACTTC.

This rearrangement joins TRBV4-1 to TRBJ2-5; 8 positions agree with TRBD2. With V trimmed by 0 bases and J by 3 bases, 6 bases remained unmatched. Germline V gene data show CDR1 as MGHRA and CDR2 as YSYEKL. The CDR3 spans 16 residues. In DNA, the CDR3 is TGCGCCAGCAGCCAAGATAGCGGGACCAATAAAGAGACCCAGTACTTC. The encoded protein is CASSQDSGTNKETQYF.

This clone was seen more than once but under ten times. The chain carries TRBV6-6 and TRBJ1-5, with D perhaps matching TRBD1 (5 bases). The CDR3 is 15 residues long. CDR1 is MNHNY, CDR2 SVGAGI, per germline (reference sequence). V was clipped by 2 bases and J by 5 bases, with 13 bases between them. CDR3 bases: TGTGCCAGCAGTTACCGGCAGGGATCGTATCAGCCCCAGCATTTT. This sequence encodes CASSYRQGSYQPQHF.

V is TRBV19 and J is TRBJ2-7; TRBD1 might be the D (6 bases). V lost 10 bases and J 3 bases, leaving 13 bases between the germline ends. Germline V lookup: CDR1 LNHDA, CDR2 SQIVND (reference sequence). The CDR3 length is 12 residues. Written as DNA, the CDR3 is TGTGCCACCCGACAGGAGGACTACGAGCAGTACTTC. Translated, it gives CATRQEDYEQYF.

The chain has TRBV27 and TRBJ2-7; possible D gene TRBD2, 6 bases. The CDR3 is 12 residues long. Trimming took off 2 bases at V and 6 bases at J, with 8 bases between the two ends. Germline CDR1 MNHEY, CDR2 SMNVEV (reference sequence). As DNA, the CDR3 is TGTGCCAGCAGTTTAGTCGGGGGCGAGCAGTACTTC. Translated, it gives CASSLVGGEQYF.

This clone showed up just once. The chain is built from TRBV2 and TRBJ1-2, with 11 bases identical to TRBD1. The J segment lost 6 bases and the V segment lost 7 bases, leaving 4 bases of the junction unmatched. The CDR3 spans 13 residues. CDR1 is SNHLY, CDR2 FYNNEI, per germline. The CDR3 is CASIGDRGDGYTF. The CDR3 bases are TGTGCCAGCATAGGGGACAGGGGGGATGGCTACACCTTC.

This chain uses TRBV6-5 with TRBJ1-4; no clear D gene. CDR3 length: 14 residues. Germline values: CDR1 MNHEY, CDR2 SVGAGI. Trimming left V 4 bases short and J 1 base short, with 7 bases between. The CDR3: CASSSTGTNEKLFF. The CDR3 DNA sequence: TGTGCCAGCAGTTCCACTGGAACTAATGAAAAACTGTTTTTT.

V is TRBV7-9 and J is TRBJ1-4; D gene uncertain. The ends were cut back, 1 base at V and 6 bases at J, with 9 bases in the middle. The CDR3 length is 14 residues. Germline loops: CDR1 SEHNR, CDR2 FQNEAQ (reference sequence). Here the CDR3 reads CASSLVSADEKLFF. CDR3 in DNA: TGTGCCAGCAGCTTAGTATCGGCGGATGAAAAACTGTTTTTT.

The rearrangement joins TRBV5-1 to TRBJ2-1; 7 bases are a match to TRBD1. V lost 4 bases to trimming and J lost 7 bases; unmatched junction nucleotides: 11. In germline, CDR1 is SGHRS, CDR2 YFSETQ. CDR3 length equals 15 residues. The CDR3 DNA sequence: TGCGCCAGCAGCCCGGACAGGACGGGCAGTAATGAGCAGTTCTTC. Protein product: CASSPDRTGSNEQFF.

The V and J genes are TRBV11-3 and TRBJ2-5; tentatively, D is TRBD2 (6 bases). The CDR3 is 12 residues long. V was pared by 5 bases and J by 7 bases, with 11 bases between. CDR1 and CDR2 from the germline V gene are SGHNT and YENEEA. The CDR3 nucleotides read TGTGCCAGCAGCATTGGGGGAGGGACCCAGTACTTC. Its protein is CASSIGGGTQYF. The entire variable domain, with the rest obtained from reference TRBV11-3 and TRBJ2-5, is as follows: EAGVVQSPRYKIIEKKQPVAFWCNPISGHNTLYWYLQNLGQGPELLIRYENEEAVDDSQLPKDRFSAERLKGVDSTLKIQPAELGDSAVYLCASSIGGGTQYFGPGTRLLVL.

J is TRBJ2-5 and V is TRBV5-1; D may be TRBD2 (6 bases). TRBJ2-7 explains the end of the DNA better; the J call may be wrong. In germline, CDR1 is SGHRS, CDR2 YFSETQ. This CDR3 region has 13 residues. The CDR3 sequence: CASSYGSSYEQYF. DNA for the CDR3: TGCGCCAGCAGCTACGGGAGTTCCTACGAGCAGTACTTC.

Only one count was recorded for this clone. The V gene is TRBV29-1, the J gene TRBJ1-3; unclear D gene. Deletions cut 7 bases from V and 0 bases from J, with 10 bases between. The length of the CDR3 is 13 residues. Per the germline V gene, CDR1 is SQVTM and CDR2 is ANQGSEA. The CDR3 here is CSECPSSGNTIYF. CDR3 nucleotide sequence: TGCAGCGAATGTCCGAGCTCTGGAAACACCATATATTTT.

This sequence joins TRBV30 and TRBJ2-7, with D possibly matching TRBD2 (6 bases). Trimming removed 0 bases at V and 5 bases at J, with 14 bases between. This CDR3 has 14 amino acids. CDR1 GTSNPN and CDR2 SVGIG come from the germline V gene (reference sequence). For the CDR3, the DNA is TGTGCCTGGAGTGTAGGAACTAGCAAGGACGAGCAGTACTTC. This translates into CAWSVGTSKDEQYF. The variable domain in full, with the rest retrieved from reference TRBV30 and TRBJ2-7, is SQTIHQWPATLVQPVGSPLSLECTVEGTSNPNLYWYRQAAGRGLQLLFYSVGIGQISSEVPQNLSASRPQDRQFILSSKKLLLSDSGFYLCAWSVGTSKDEQYFGPGTRLTVT.

V is TRBV27 and J is TRBJ2-1, with 7 bases lining up with TRBD2. Germline CDR1 and CDR2: MNHEY and SMNVEV (reference sequence). The CDR3 extends over 19 amino acids. The V segment lost 7 bases and the J segment 1 base; nucleotides outside the gene matches: 19. Here the CDR3 reads CASKNPGLSAELSYNEQFF. Here the CDR3 DNA reads TGTGCCAGCAAAAACCCGGGACTATCAGCGGAATTGTCCTACAATGAGCAGTTCTTC.

V gene TRBV9 combines with J gene TRBJ2-3, with TRBD1 as a possible D gene (5 bases). Between the trimmed V and J ends, which lost 2 bases and 5 bases, there was a span of 18 bases. The CDR3 length is 16 residues. The V gene's germline CDR1 is SGDLS and CDR2 YYNGEE. CDR3 in DNA: TGTGCCAGCAGCGTGGGGCCGGCCCGATCGGTAGATACGCAGTATTTT. The encoded protein is CASSVGPARSVDTQYF.

This chain connects TRBV7-7 to TRBJ2-5; 8 nucleotides agree with TRBD2. Germline CDR1 is SSHAT and CDR2 is FNYEAQ (reference sequence). V lost 4 bases, J lost 1 base, and 2 bases stayed unmatched. The length of the CDR3 is 14 residues. This CDR3 reads CASSSTSGQETQYF. CDR3 DNA: TGTGCCAGCAGCTCTACTAGCGGCCAAGAGACCCAGTACTTC. The variable domain in full, with the rest retrieved from reference TRBV7-7 and TRBJ2-5, is GAGVSQSPRYKVTKRGQDVTLRCDPISSHATLYWYQQALGQGPEFLTYFNYEAQPDKSGLPSDRFSAERPEGSISTLTIQRTEQRDSAMYRCASSSTSGQETQYFGPGTRLLVL.

The chain uses TRBV6-5 and TRBJ1-1; D possibly corresponds to TRBD1 (6 bases). CDR1 MNHEY and CDR2 SVGAGI come from the germline V gene. This CDR3 has 11 amino acids. The V end was cut by 7 bases, the J end by 6 bases, with 9 bases between. CDR3 nucleotides: TGTGCCAGCACCAGGGGAGCTGAAGCTTTCTTT. It codes for CASTRGAEAFF.

This chain uses TRBV9 with TRBJ2-1, with D perhaps matching TRBD2 (5 bases). Trimming removed 0 bases at V and 6 bases at J, with 7 bases between. Germline V lookup: CDR1 SGDLS, CDR2 YYNGEE. CDR3 length: 13 residues. CDR3 in amino acids: CASSVGRGNEQFF. CDR3 bases: TGTGCCAGCAGCGTAGGACGGGGCAATGAGCAGTTCTTC.

This clone was picked up a small number of times. The chain couples TRBV2 to TRBJ2-2; 10 positions match TRBD2. The CDR3 length is 16 residues. Unmatched junction bases numbered 4, after V lost 2 bases and J lost 4 bases. The V gene's germline CDR1 is SNHLY and CDR2 FYNNEI. The CDR3 here is CASSELLAGATGELFF. CDR3 nucleotide sequence: TGTGCCAGCAGTGAACTTCTAGCGGGGGCCACCGGGGAGCTGTTTTTT.

In this sample, this clone turned up once. The chain uses TRBV27 and TRBJ2-7; TRBD1 agrees at 8 bases. The CDR3 is 16 amino acids. CDR1 and CDR2 (germline): MNHEY, SMNVEV (reference sequence). After removal of 8 bases from V and 7 bases from J, the junction contained 19 bases not matched to a gene. The CDR3 coding sequence is TGTGCCAGCTCCCCCTCCGCCGGGACAGGCGCATTGGAGCAGTACTTC. This codes for CASSPSAGTGALEQYF.

The count of this clone is one. V gene TRBV7-9 combines with J gene TRBJ2-3; D is uncertain. This CDR3 spans 16 amino acids. Trimming took 2 bases from V and 2 from J, leaving 14 bases between them. The V gene's germline CDR1 is SEHNR and CDR2 FQNEAQ (reference sequence). CDR3 DNA sequence: TGTGCCAGCAGCTTATCGACGCGGCTACCCACAGATACGCAGTATTTT. Translated, it gives CASSLSTRLPTDTQYF.

The rearrangement links TRBV11-2 to TRBJ2-1; 8 positions match TRBD2. With V trimmed by 5 bases and J by 2 bases, 11 bases remained unmatched. In germline, CDR1 is SGHAT, CDR2 FQNNGV. CDR3 length: 17 amino acids. The CDR3 sequence is CASSQGPGLAPYNEQFF. In nucleotides, the CDR3 is TGTGCCAGCAGCCAGGGACCCGGACTAGCACCCTACAATGAGCAGTTCTTC.

This rearrangement joins TRBV5-4 to TRBJ2-7; D may be TRBD1 (5 bases). The CDR3 loop spans 13 amino acids. Trimming removed 4 bases at V and 3 bases at J, with 11 bases between. Per germline, CDR1 SGHNT and CDR2 YYREEE (reference sequence). The CDR3 DNA is TGTGCCAGCAGCCAGGGATCCTACTACGAGCAGTACTTC. Protein sequence: CASSQGSYYEQYF.

The genes are TRBV29-1 and TRBJ1-2; D unresolved. The V end lost 4 bases, the J end lost 7 bases, and 13 bases lay between the germline ends. Germline V gene data show CDR1 as SQVTM and CDR2 as ANQGSEA. This CDR3 is 12 amino acids long. CDR3 residues: CSVGGPSGGYTF. Here the CDR3 DNA reads TGCAGCGTTGGAGGGCCGTCGGGTGGCTACACCTTC.

This clone was seen a single time. The gene calls are TRBV29-1 and TRBJ2-3; TRBD2 aligns across 7 bases. Germline V gene lookup returns CDR1 SQVTM and CDR2 ANQGSEA. The ends lost 3 bases at V and 4 bases at J; junction bases unmatched: 7. This CDR3 has 14 residues. Here the CDR3 DNA reads TGCAGCGTTGACGGCGGGAGAAATCCAGATACGCAGTATTTT. Amino acids: CSVDGGRNPDTQYF.

This rearrangement joins TRBV27 to TRBJ2-7; 8 bases line up with TRBD1. The CDR3 contains 15 residues. Trimming at V came to 3 bases and at J to 6 bases, leaving 10 bases not matched to a gene. The germline CDR1 and CDR2 sequences are MNHEY and SMNVEV (reference sequence). CDR3 nucleotides: TGTGCCAGCAGTTTTTTTCTCGGACAGGGCAGCGAGCAGTACTTC. Its translation: CASSFFLGQGSEQYF.

The chain has TRBV9 and TRBJ1-4; weak D call: TRBD1 (5 bases). The germline V gene has CDR1 SGDLS and CDR2 YYNGEE. CDR3 length equals 13 residues. Trimming took off 1 base at V and 7 bases at J, with 8 bases between the two ends. The CDR3 loop is CASSVSGGEKLFF. DNA of the CDR3: TGTGCCAGCAGCGTATCCGGGGGTGAAAAACTGTTTTTT.

This clone was counted a single time. The chain has TRBV19 and TRBJ2-1; D unresolved. The CDR3 has 13 amino acids. Germline CDR1 reads LNHDA; CDR2 reads SQIVND (reference sequence). V was trimmed by 4 bases and J by 9 bases, leaving 13 bases between them. CDR3 sequence (DNA): TGTGCCAGTAGTAGGGCTGTGTCAGCTGAGCAGTTCTTC. It yields the protein CASSRAVSAEQFF.